The 13 T cell receptor beta chains listed next were all sequenced from one sample in a study of Graves' ophthalmopathy and Graves' hyperthyroidism. Scientists amplified the TCR beta CDR3 regions from RNA transcripts. The first round was an RT-PCR with HTBI primers, and the second round was a multiplex PCR. TCRdb reprocessed the multiplex PCR reads via MiXCR and lists one record per CDR3 protein. The repertoire has approximately 41,000 distinct CDR3 sequences, 40% to 65% of them found once; the top ten carry less than 20%. The sample comprised peripheral blood. The receptors come from an adult man with Graves' ophthalmopathy.

There are many counts of this clonotype. J is TRBJ1-5 and V is TRBV2; 8 nucleotides agree with TRBD1. Unmatched junction bases numbered 12, after V lost 6 bases and J lost 2 bases. CDR1 is SNHLY, CDR2 FYNNEI, per germline. The CDR3 spans 17 residues. CDR3 loop: CASSGSFTGGGNQPQHF. CDR3 DNA sequence: TGTGCCAGCAGCGGGAGTTTTACAGGGGGGGGCAATCAGCCCCAGCATTTT.

This clonotype was counted ten times or more. The genes are TRBV28 and TRBJ2-3; D is unresolved. With 6 bases removed from V and 0 bases from J, the gap between germline ends came to 16 bases. This CDR3 region has 16 residues. Germline CDR1 reads MDHEN; CDR2 reads SYDVKM. CDR3 sequence: CASSRLSVTSTDTQYF. The CDR3 DNA is TGTGCCAGCAGCCGTCTATCAGTTACTAGCACAGATACGCAGTATTTT.

This chain joins TRBV19 and TRBJ1-2, with TRBD1 matching 12 bases. This CDR3 comprises 16 residues. Germline lookup yields CDR1 LNHDA and CDR2 SQIVND (reference sequence). The V and J ends lost 3 bases and 9 bases, in that order; junction bases with no gene match: 11. CDR3 DNA: TGTGCCAGTAGTATTGCCGGGACAGGGGGCGGGAAACGCTACACCTTC. Translating gives CASSIAGTGGGKRYTF.

This clonotype has a count of ten or more. The rearrangement uses TRBV4-3 and TRBJ2-6; 8 nucleotides align to TRBD1. CDR3 length equals 18 residues. Losses at the gene ends were 0 bases for V and 3 bases for J; bases not matched to a gene: 7. Germline V gives CDR1 LGHNA, CDR2 YSLEER. The CDR3, as DNA: TGCGCCAGCAGCCAAGATCGAGCAGGGGGCCATGGGGCCAACGTCCTGACTTTC. This gives the protein CASSQDRAGGHGANVLTF.

The chain combines TRBV16 with TRBJ2-2, with TRBD1 matching over 8 bases. The trim removed 3 bases at V and 1 base at J, leaving 4 bases unmatched. Germline CDR1 KGHSY, CDR2 FQNENV. The CDR3 consists of 16 residues. CDR3 nucleotide sequence: TGTGCCAGCAGCCAGCAAGGACAGGGGAACACCGGGGAGCTGTTTTTT. Translated: CASSQQGQGNTGELFF.

About this clonotype itself: This likely comes from a read error, as the CDR3 has no conserved phenylalanine or tryptophan at its end. Because the CDR3's place on the DNA is in doubt, the DNA is left out and the CDR3 is given as listed by TCRdb. The chain is built from TRBV5-1 and TRBJ2-7; the DNA was not used to check the table's D call, TRBD1. Counting both end residues, the CDR3 totals 11 amino acids. From germline, CDR1 is SGHRS and CDR2 YFSETQ. CDR3 protein: CASSFLAGERL.

This clonotype was seen a handful of times. The junction shows a germline mismatch at one end, possibly a read error. The V call is TRBV20-1, the J call TRBJ1-1, with 7 bases that match TRBD1. The CDR3 loop spans 16 amino acids. Germline values: CDR1 DFQATT, CDR2 SNEGSKA (reference sequence). The CDR3 bases are TGCAGTGCTAGAGATGAGACGGGACAGCAAAACGCTGAAGCTTGCTTT. Translated: CSARDETGQQNAEACF.

CDR3 residues: CASILGLAPLHF. The CDR3 nucleotides read TGTGCCAGCATCCTGGGACTAGCACCCCTCCACTTT. The J gene is TRBJ1-6, the V gene TRBV28, with TRBD1 as a possible D gene (5 bases). Trimming cost V 7 bases and J 11 bases, with 12 bases left between them. Germline V gene lookup returns CDR1 MDHEN and CDR2 SYDVKM. This CDR3 contains 12 residues.

The chain is built from TRBV11-1 and TRBJ2-1; D is undetermined. The CDR3 is 14 residues long. Germline V gene data show CDR1 as SGHAT and CDR2 as FQDESV (reference sequence). The CDR3 sequence: CVAAGPARYNEQFF. Here the CDR3 DNA reads TGTGTCGCAGCCGGGCCGGCACGGTACAATGAGCAGTTCTTC.

This clonotype was seen many times. The CDR3 coding sequence is TGTGCCAGTAGTATTTACGCGAGGGAAAATGAAAAACTGTTTTTT. It yields the protein CASSIYARENEKLFF. The V gene is TRBV19, the J gene TRBJ1-4; D remains ambiguous. The CDR3 totals 15 residues. V was shortened by 3 bases and J by 5 bases, with 13 bases between the two germline ends. The germline gives CDR1 LNHDA, CDR2 SQIVND (reference sequence).

This clonotype came up many times. A single base separates this from a much larger clone, so it may be a read error. CDR3 coding DNA: TGTGCCAGCAGACTGACAGGGAGGCCACTCTACGAGCAGTGCTTC. This codes for CASRLTGRPLYEQCF. This rearrangement joins TRBV5-6 to TRBJ2-7; perhaps TRBD1 as D (7 bases). The germline CDR1 and CDR2 sequences are SGHDT and YYEEEE. The CDR3 is 15 amino acids. Filled out from reference TRBV5-6 and TRBJ2-7, the complete variable domain reads DAGVTQSPTHLIKTRGQQVTLRCSPKSGHDTVSWYQQALGQGPQFIFQYYEEEERQRGNFPDRFSGHQFPNYSSELNVNALLLGDSALYLCASRLTGRPLYEQCFGPGTRLTVT.

This clonotype was observed many times. The V call is TRBV5-5, the J call TRBJ1-1, with D hard to call. V lost 0 bases and J 8 bases, leaving 11 bases between the germline ends. CDR3 length equals 13 residues. Germline loops: CDR1 SGHKS, CDR2 YYEKEE (reference sequence). The CDR3 protein is CASSLGMDLEAFF. The CDR3 DNA is TGTGCCAGCAGCTTGGGCATGGACTTAGAAGCTTTCTTT.

This clonotype was observed a handful of times. The J gene is TRBJ1-4, the V gene TRBV7-6; D not resolved. The CDR3 covers 14 residues. CDR1 is SGHVS, CDR2 FNYEAQ, per germline. V lost 5 bases and J lost 5, with 12 bases in between. CDR3 residues: CASSTGNVNEKLFF. The CDR3 bases are TGTGCCAGCAGCACCGGGAATGTAAATGAAAAACTGTTTTTT. The whole variable domain, remainder taken from reference TRBV7-6 and TRBJ1-4, is GAGVSQSPRYKVTKRGQDVALRCDPISGHVSLYWYRQALGQGPEFLTYFNYEAQQDKSGLPNDRFSAERPEGSISTLTIQRTEQRDSAMYRCASSTGNVNEKLFFGSGTQLSVL.